Given below is one T cell receptor (beta chain) in context. Antigen: not known. The data are from a study of shared clonotypes between healthy human individuals. Naive CD8 populations comprised CD45RO-negative cells positively selected for CCR7, excluding terminally differentiated effector memory CD45RA+ cells. The V and J ends lost 5 bases and 3 bases, in that order; junction bases with no gene match: 14. The CDR3 extends over 17 amino acids. TCRdb keeps only in-frame clones here, not all; method: immunoSEQ multiplex PCR. Among around 2.1 million clones listed, just over 90% were seen once. Whole-study results and caveats: As a rule, naive subsets had a larger estimated richness than memory subsets.

The rearrangement links TRBV5-3 to TRBJ1-1; 9 bases match TRBD1. TRBV5-3 is filed as an ORF, its function uncertain. The receptor's source is a young man in good health. Some clones in this sample may be carry-over from other donors' samples. The specimen sequenced was naive CD8+ T cells from PBMCs. In nucleotides, the CDR3 is TGTGCCAGAAGTAACGGACAGGGGCCGTGCTGGGACACTGAAGCTTTCTTT. As protein: CARSNGQGPCWDTEAFF.